The T cell receptor (beta chain) described here comes from a study of blood T cell dynamics during melanoma immunotherapy. From germline, CDR1 is MNHEY and CDR2 SMNVEV (reference sequence). The CDR3 totals 13 residues. V was clipped by 3 bases and J by 5 bases; unmatched bases: 2. Sequenced by immunoSEQ multiplex PCR; TCRdb stores in-frame clones only, minus some. The profile shows about 3,400 clones, around 97% of them singletons. Indicated time point: pre-treatment baseline. The sample consisted of effector memory CD8+ T cells from blood, taken from a patient treated with checkpoint blockade. The TCR sequence derives from a human donor with melanoma. This chain uses TRBV27 with TRBJ2-7; 9 bases match TRBD2. CDR3 DNA: TGTGCCAGCAGTTTTGCTAGCGGGAACGAGCAGTACTTC. Translation: CASSFASGNEQYF.